This T cell receptor beta chain comes out of a study of regulatory T cells in long-lasting Graves disease. Time point denoted: newly diagnosed GD, antithyroid drugs for less than 3 months. After RNA was extracted from PBMCs, the TCR library was made from it. This clonotype came up a few times. Its target is unknown. Study outcomes and limitations: The study found persistent patients shared more public clonotypes (approximately 2,700) than new patients (approximately 970). Newly diagnosed Graves' patients exceeded persistent ones in TCR diversity. It was in persistent disease that TRBV28, TRBJ1-2 and TRBJ2-5 were favored.

This CDR3 has 15 residues. With 10 bases clipped from V and 4 bases from J, the junction kept 15 bases outside the gene matches. Per germline, CDR1 ENHRY and CDR2 SYGVKD. For TCR beta, libraries came from iRepertoire HTBI primers and Arm-PCR of CDR3 regions. TCRdb independently ran MiXCR on the multiplex PCR reads; one entry per CDR3 protein. The profile shows some 500,000 distinct CDR3 sequences, roughly 13% of them singletons. These data are also associated with another study on T cells in Graves' hyperthyroidism and ophthalmopathy.

The material sequenced was peripheral blood mononuclear cells (PBMCs), taken at new diagnosis, from a patient treated with antithyroid drugs. The clonotype was recovered from a man younger than 40 with Graves disease. V gene TRBV10-3 combines with J gene TRBJ1-2; 7 positions agree with TRBD1. The CDR3 protein is CATSFDRAGAYGYTF. The CDR3 coding sequence is TGTGCCACCTCCTTCGACAGGGCCGGGGCCTATGGCTACACCTTC.